This entry concerns a single T cell receptor beta chain. Time point reported: blood 2 weeks post-SBRT. Treatment in this sample: 15 Gy SBRT to primary tumor, nephrectomy 4 weeks later. The data stem from a study of radiation and T cells in renal cell carcinoma. Repertoires were generated with immunoSEQ multiplex PCR, while TCRdb's copy carries only in-frame clones and drops some. Here the sample spans roughly 130,000 clones, roughly 77% being singletons. Trimming cost V 0 bases and J 0 bases, with 10 bases left between them. CDR1 is LGHNA, CDR2 YSLEER, per germline. There are 16 residues in the CDR3. The specimen was blood, collected from a patient whose treatment included radiotherapy and nephrectomy. This chain joins TRBV4-3 and TRBJ2-3; D is undetermined. The sequence came from an older woman with renal cell carcinoma. The DNA for the CDR3 is TGCGCCAGCAGCCAAGACGGTCTACATAGCACAGATACGCAGTATTTT. Translating it yields CASSQDGLHSTDTQYF.